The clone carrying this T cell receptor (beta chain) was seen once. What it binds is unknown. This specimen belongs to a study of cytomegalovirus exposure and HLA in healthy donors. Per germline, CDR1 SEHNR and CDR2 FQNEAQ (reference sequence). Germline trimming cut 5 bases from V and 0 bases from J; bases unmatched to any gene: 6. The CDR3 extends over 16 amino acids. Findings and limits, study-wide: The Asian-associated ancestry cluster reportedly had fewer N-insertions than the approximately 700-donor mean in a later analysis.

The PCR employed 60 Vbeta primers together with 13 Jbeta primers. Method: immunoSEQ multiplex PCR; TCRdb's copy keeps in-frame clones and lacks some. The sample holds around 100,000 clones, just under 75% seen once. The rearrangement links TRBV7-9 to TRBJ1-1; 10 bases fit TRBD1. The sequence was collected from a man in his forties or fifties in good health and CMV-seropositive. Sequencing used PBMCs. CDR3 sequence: CASSPGQGPMNTEAFF. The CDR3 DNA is TGTGCCAGCAGCCCGGGACAGGGGCCCATGAACACTGAAGCTTTCTTT.